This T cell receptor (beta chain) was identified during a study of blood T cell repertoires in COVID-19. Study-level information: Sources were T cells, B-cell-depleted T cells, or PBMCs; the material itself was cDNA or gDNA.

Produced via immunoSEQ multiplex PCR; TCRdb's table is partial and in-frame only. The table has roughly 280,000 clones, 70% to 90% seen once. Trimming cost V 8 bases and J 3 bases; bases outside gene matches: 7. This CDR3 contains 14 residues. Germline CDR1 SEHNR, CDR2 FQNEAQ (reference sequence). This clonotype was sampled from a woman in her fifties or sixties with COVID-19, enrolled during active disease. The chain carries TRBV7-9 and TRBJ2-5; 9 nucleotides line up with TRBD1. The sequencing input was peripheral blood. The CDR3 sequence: CASESGQGEETQYF. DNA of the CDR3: TGTGCCAGCGAGTCGGGACAGGGAGAAGAGACCCAGTACTTC.